These 22 T cell receptor beta chains share one sample of origin, sequenced in a study of T cell responses to AZD1222 COVID-19 vaccine. The assay was immunoSEQ multiplex PCR, and TCRdb's table has in-frame clones only and misses some. The table shows around 50,000 clones, with 65% to 90% occurring only once. The specimen was peripheral blood, collected 28 days after the second AZD1222 dose. Receptors were obtained from an adult who received the AZD1222 COVID-19 vaccine.

The chain couples TRBV4-3 to TRBJ1-2, with TRBD1 matching over 8 bases. This CDR3 contains 14 residues. V trimming: 4 bases; J trimming: 6 bases; junction bases outside the gene matches: 7. Germline CDR1 LGHNA, CDR2 YSLEER. CDR3 DNA: TGCGCCAGCAGCCGGAGGACAGGGCAGGATGGCTACACCTTC. It encodes CASSRRTGQDGYTF.

The chain has TRBV19 and TRBJ1-4, with 8 bases matching TRBD1. After removal of 7 bases from V and 4 bases from J, the junction contained 11 bases not matched to a gene. Germline lookup yields CDR1 LNHDA and CDR2 SQIVND (reference sequence). The CDR3 sequence is 16 residues long. The CDR3 DNA sequence: TGTGCCAGTACCAAGAGACAGGGGACTTTTAATGAAAAACTGTTTTTT. It specifies CASTKRQGTFNEKLFF.

The chain employs TRBV9 and TRBJ1-1; no clear D. V lost 1 base to trimming and J lost 0 bases, with 7 bases between them. Germline assignment: CDR1 SGDLS and CDR2 YYNGEE. The CDR3 is 14 amino acids. The CDR3 sequence is CASSVNWVNTEAFF. As DNA, the CDR3 is TGTGCCAGCAGCGTAAATTGGGTGAACACTGAAGCTTTCTTT.

The rearrangement links TRBV7-9 to TRBJ2-7; D call uncertain. Trimming removed 2 bases at V and 2 bases at J, with 7 bases between. Germline V gene sequence: CDR1 SEHNR, CDR2 FQNEAQ (reference sequence). The length of the CDR3 is 13 residues. CDR3 loop: CASSLSQPYEQYF. The DNA for the CDR3 is TGTGCCAGCAGCTTATCCCAACCCTACGAGCAGTACTTC.

The chain recombines TRBV6-5 with TRBJ1-2; TRBD1 might be the D (6 bases). Germline V gene lookup returns CDR1 MNHEY and CDR2 SVGAGI. There are 14 residues in the CDR3. V lost 5 bases to trimming and J lost 4 bases, with 14 bases between them. The CDR3 protein is CASSPLGGAYGYTF. DNA for the CDR3: TGTGCCAGCAGTCCTCTGGGGGGCGCCTATGGCTACACCTTC.

CDR3 protein: CASSQDLSTGVSYEQYF. The DNA for the CDR3 is TGTGCCAGCAGCCAAGATCTCTCGACAGGGGTGTCCTACGAGCAGTACTTC. V is TRBV3-1 (or the pseudogene TRBV3-2) and J is TRBJ2-7, with 8 bases aligning to TRBD1. Germline V CDR1 and CDR2: LGHDT, YNNKEL (reference sequence). This CDR3 comprises 17 residues. V trimming: 0 bases; J trimming: 1 base; junction bases outside the gene matches: 8.

By share, this clone counts as medium-sized. The J gene is TRBJ2-4, the V gene TRBV5-6; D unresolved. Trimming removed 0 bases at V and 0 bases at J, with 10 bases between. This CDR3 region has 16 residues. The germline CDR1 and CDR2 sequences are SGHDT and YYEEEE. The CDR3 reads CASSLAASLAKNIQYF. The CDR3 nucleotides are TGTGCCAGCAGCTTGGCCGCTAGTCTAGCCAAAAACATTCAGTACTTC.

The chain couples TRBV28 to TRBJ1-2, with D maybe TRBD1 (5 bases). The CDR3 contains 13 residues. Germline V gives CDR1 MDHEN, CDR2 SYDVKM. With 1 base removed from V and 5 bases from J, the gap between germline ends came to 8 bases. CDR3 region: CASSLSGGYGYTF. The CDR3 region has the DNA TGTGCCAGCAGTTTATCTGGGGGGTATGGCTACACCTTC.

V usage is TRBV6-5 and J usage is TRBJ1-6; D unclear. The CDR3 is made up of 14 amino acids. Looked up from germline, CDR1 is MNHEY and CDR2 is SVGAGI. Trimming shortened V by 6 bases and J by 6 bases, and 12 bases separated the two germline ends. CDR3 sequence: CASSQYGVNSPLHF. The CDR3 DNA sequence: TGTGCCAGCAGCCAATACGGAGTTAATTCACCCCTCCACTTT.

The V gene is TRBV5-1, the J gene TRBJ2-2; no definite D call. The germline V and J ends were trimmed by 1 base and 0 bases, with 7 bases remaining between them. Germline CDR1 is SGHRS and CDR2 is YFSETQ. This CDR3 spans 15 amino acids. The CDR3, as DNA: TGCGCCAGCAGCTTGCTCAACGCGAACACCGGGGAGCTGTTTTTT. Its protein product is CASSLLNANTGELFF. The full variable domain, with the rest looked up from reference TRBV5-1 and TRBJ2-2, is KAGVTQTPRYLIKTRGQQVTLSCSPISGHRSVSWYQQTPGQGLQFLFEYFSETQRNKGNFPGRFSGRQFSNSRSEMNVSTLELGDSALYLCASSLLNANTGELFFGEGSRLTVL.

V and J are TRBV18 and TRBJ1-5; a possible D gene is TRBD1 (5 bases). Deletions cut 2 bases from V and 0 bases from J, with 11 bases between. The CDR3 is 16 residues long. CDR1 and CDR2 from the germline V gene are KGHSH and LQKENI. CDR3 region: CASSPFVGDSNQPQHF. As DNA, the CDR3 is TGTGCCAGCTCACCATTTGTGGGGGATAGCAATCAGCCCCAGCATTTT.

This clone was picked up one time. This sequence joins TRBV7-2 and TRBJ2-1; 10 nucleotides align to TRBD2. Germline V gives CDR1 SGHTA, CDR2 FQGNSA. V was pared by 5 bases and J by 7 bases, with 11 bases of the junction left unmatched. The CDR3 is made up of 16 amino acids. CDR3 loop: CASSLSGRAGRNEQFF. DNA for the CDR3: TGTGCCAGCAGCCTCAGCGGGAGGGCCGGGAGGAATGAGCAGTTCTTC. Full variable domain (missing parts from reference TRBV7-2 and TRBJ2-1): GAGVSQSPSNKVTEKGKDVELRCDPISGHTALYWYRQSLGQGLEFLIYFQGNSAPDKSGLPSDRFSAERTGGSVSTLTIQRTQQEDSAVYLCASSLSGRAGRNEQFFGPGTRLTVL.

The rearrangement links TRBV5-4 to TRBJ2-3; D uncertain. Trimming removed 4 bases at V and 5 bases at J, with 8 bases between. CDR1 is SGHNT and CDR2 is YYREEE in the germline V gene (reference sequence). There are 12 residues in the CDR3. For the CDR3, the DNA is TGTGCCAGCAGCGGAGTGGGAGATACGCAGTATTTT. Its protein is CASSGVGDTQYF.

This clone was detected only once. The V call is TRBV28, the J call TRBJ2-3, with 9 bases identical to TRBD2. CDR3 length equals 15 residues. CDR1 and CDR2 (germline): MDHEN, SYDVKM. The ends lost 2 bases at V and 6 bases at J; junction bases unmatched: 6. The CDR3 spells CASSLPGGRADTQYF. The DNA of the CDR3 is TGTGCCAGCAGTTTACCGGGCGGGAGGGCTGATACGCAGTATTTT.

The rearrangement uses TRBV28 and TRBJ1-2; D possibly corresponds to TRBD1 (5 bases). Germline loops: CDR1 MDHEN, CDR2 SYDVKM. The CDR3 totals 14 residues. Deletions cut 6 bases from V and 2 bases from J, with 13 bases between. CDR3 sequence: CASRGRQLNYGYTF. The CDR3 nucleotides are TGTGCCAGCAGAGGGAGACAGTTAAACTATGGCTACACCTTC.

The chain carries TRBV4-2 and TRBJ2-2; TRBD2 agrees at 11 bases. The CDR3 length is 17 residues. V shed 0 bases and J 4 bases; nucleotides not matched to a gene: 4. Per the germline V gene, CDR1 is LGHNA and CDR2 is YNFKEQ. CDR3 amino acids: CASSQDSGRVRTGELFF. For the CDR3, the DNA is TGTGCCAGCAGCCAAGATAGCGGGAGGGTACGCACCGGGGAGCTGTTTTTT.

The V call is TRBV28, the J call TRBJ2-3; 11 bases line up with TRBD2. Germline loops: CDR1 MDHEN, CDR2 SYDVKM. The V and J ends lost 8 bases and 1 base, in that order; junction bases with no gene match: 5. The CDR3 totals 15 residues. The CDR3 DNA reads as TGTGCCAGCGCGACTAGCGGGGAAGGCACAGATACGCAGTATTTT. Translating gives CASATSGEGTDTQYF.

In this sample, this clone turned up a few times. The chain joins TRBV29-1 to TRBJ2-6; a possible D gene is TRBD2 (5 bases). V was trimmed by 4 bases and J by 2 bases, leaving 15 bases between them. The germline V gene encodes CDR1 SQVTM and CDR2 ANQGSEA. The CDR3 loop spans 16 amino acids. For the CDR3, the DNA is TGCAGCGTTGGGACTGGCGGATCTCCTGGGGCCAACGTCCTGACTTTC. As protein: CSVGTGGSPGANVLTF.

The chain combines TRBV9 with TRBJ1-1; D may be TRBD1 (5 bases). This CDR3 is 14 amino acids long. V was cut by 0 bases and J by 1 base, with 7 bases left in between. Per the germline V gene, CDR1 is SGDLS and CDR2 is YYNGEE. CDR3 amino acids: CASSVGGENTEAFF. CDR3 coding DNA: TGTGCCAGCAGCGTAGGGGGGGAGAACACTGAAGCTTTCTTT.

With regard to this clone: One end of the junction does not line up with germline, which may come from a read error. V gene TRBV7-2 combines with J gene TRBJ2-3; TRBD2 matches at 10 bases. The germline CDR1 and CDR2 sequences are SGHTA and FQGNSA. This CDR3 contains 15 residues. The CDR3, as DNA: TGTGCCAGCACCTTAGCGGGAGGAGCCACAGATACGCAGTATTTT. It translates to CASTLAGGATDTQYF.

The rearrangement uses TRBV5-6 and TRBJ1-2, with 7 bases that match TRBD1. Losses at the gene ends were 0 bases for V and 7 bases for J; bases not matched to a gene: 6. Germline values: CDR1 SGHDT, CDR2 YYEEEE. CDR3 length: 14 residues. Here the CDR3 DNA reads TGTGCCAGCAGCTTGGATCTGACAGGGCGTGGCTACACCTTC. Its translation: CASSLDLTGRGYTF.

V gene TRBV28 combines with J gene TRBJ2-7; 11 bases match TRBD2. Per germline, CDR1 MDHEN and CDR2 SYDVKM. The junction had 2 bases not matched to a gene; V was cut back by 4 bases and J by 3 bases. The CDR3 runs 14 residues. As DNA, the CDR3 is TGTGCCAGCAGTTCCGGGACTAGCGGCTACGAGCAGTACTTC. It encodes CASSSGTSGYEQYF.